This T cell receptor (beta chain) was recovered during a study of control samples from healthy donors and cancer patients. As regards this clone: Other DNA sequences in the same sample also yield this CDR3.

The ends lost 3 bases at V and 0 bases at J; junction bases unmatched: 0. Per the germline V gene, CDR1 is MRHNA and CDR2 is SNTAGT. This CDR3 has 14 residues. Libraries were prepared by immunoSEQ multiplex PCR; TCRdb keeps only in-frame clonotypes and omits some of them. The table has 100,000 to 150,000 clones, 80% to 90% seen once. The J gene is TRBJ2-3, the V gene TRBV6-4; 7 nucleotides line up with TRBD2. This TCR derives from a man aged 35-49 years in good health. The sequenced material came from blood. CDR3 loop: CASSERGSTDTQYF. Written as DNA, the CDR3 is TGTGCCAGCAGTGAGCGGGGGAGCACAGATACGCAGTATTTT.